This passage covers 16 T cell receptor beta chains from one sample sequenced in a study of molecular identifiers for immune sequencing clone quantification. TCRdb redid the calling of the PCR reads with MiXCR, one entry per CDR3 protein. The sample has about 500,000 distinct CDR3 sequences; 25% are singletons. The specimen was naive CD8+ T cells from blood, with Jurkat cell RNA spiked in. Documented subset: FACS-sorted CD8+CD4-CCR7+CD45RA+ naive T cells. These receptors all come from a human donor in good health. Some libraries in this study had Jurkat cell RNA spiked in.

The sample holds many counts of this clonotype. The chain combines TRBV11-2 with TRBJ2-1; 7 bases line up with TRBD2. Germline assignment: CDR1 SGHAT and CDR2 FQNNGV. The CDR3 contains 15 residues. J lost 7 bases, V lost 4 bases, and 10 bases had no gene match. CDR3 sequence (DNA): TGTGCCAGCAGCTCCCCGGGACTAAGTGGAAATGAGCAGTTCTTC. Encoded protein: CASSSPGLSGNEQFF.

This sequence joins TRBV2 and TRBJ1-5, with 8 bases fitting TRBD1. Germline CDR1 is SNHLY and CDR2 is FYNNEI. V shed 2 bases, J shed 7 bases, and the junction held 10 bases outside the gene matches. There are 16 residues in the CDR3. CDR3: CASSESLLQGGQPQHF. In DNA, the CDR3 is TGTGCCAGCAGTGAATCTCTTTTACAGGGGGGGCAGCCCCAGCATTTT.

In this sample, this clonotype turned up many times. This chain uses TRBV6-2 or TRBV6-3 with TRBJ1-5; D is possibly TRBD1 (5 bases). Deletions cut 6 bases from V and 6 bases from J, with 27 bases between. This CDR3 spans 18 amino acids. Looked up from germline, CDR1 is MNHEY and CDR2 is SVGEGT. CDR3 amino acids: CASSSYSPTGSGGQPQHF. The CDR3 nucleotides are TGTGCCAGCAGCTCGTACTCACCGACGGGAAGCGGGGGTCAGCCCCAGCATTTT.

Note on this clonotype: This may come from a read error, since a much larger clone is one base off. The gene calls are TRBV28 and TRBJ2-5; TRBD1 or TRBD2 may be the D gene (7 bases each). The V gene's germline CDR1 is MDHEN and CDR2 SYDVKM. CDR3 length: 17 residues. CDR3 bases: TGTGCCAGCAGAGTTAAGGGGCAGGGGGGGTACCAAGAGGCCCAGTACTTC. Residues: CASRVKGQGGYQEAQYF.

The sample holds many counts of this clonotype. The chain has TRBV6-2 or TRBV6-3 and TRBJ2-5, with 11 bases that match TRBD2. V lost 3 bases to trimming and J lost 5 bases; unmatched junction nucleotides: 5. This CDR3 region has 15 residues. CDR1 MNHEY and CDR2 SVGEGT come from the germline V gene. The CDR3 DNA reads TGTGCCAGCAGTTATACTAGCGGGAGTAGTGAGACCCAGTACTTC. Protein product: CASSYTSGSSETQYF.

This clonotype has a count of ten or more. The chain combines TRBV6-6 with TRBJ2-5; the D gene is possibly TRBD2 (6 bases). This CDR3 is built from 13 residues. Trimming removed 4 bases at V and 5 bases at J, with 11 bases between. Germline CDR1 and CDR2: MNHNY and SVGAGI (reference sequence). CDR3 sequence reads: CASSLGRGETQYF. As DNA, the CDR3 is TGTGCCAGCAGTTTGGGACGGGGGGAGACCCAGTACTTC.

For this clonotype: The junction departs from the called germline gene at one end, perhaps through a read error. J is TRBJ1-1 and V is TRBV29-1, with D tentatively TRBD1 (5 bases). Germline CDR1 reads SQVTM; CDR2 reads ANQGSEA. CDR3 length: 12 residues. The CDR3 region is CNVEGADTEAFF. In DNA form, the CDR3 reads TGCAACGTTGAAGGGGCGGACACTGAAGCTTTCTTT. The full variable domain, with the rest looked up from reference TRBV29-1 and TRBJ1-1, is SAVISQKPSRDICQRGTSLTIQCQVDSQVTMMFWYRQQPGQSLTLIATANQGSEATYESGFVIDKFPISRPNLTFSTLTVSNMSPEDSSIYLCNVEGADTEAFFGQGTRLTVV.

A remark on this clonotype: A clone one base away is much larger, so this may be a read error. This chain connects TRBV20-1 to TRBJ1-5; D is unclear. Germline V gene sequence: CDR1 DFQATT, CDR2 SNEGSKA (reference sequence). This CDR3 has 16 residues. The CDR3 sequence: CSAPWIDSGPNLPQHF. The DNA for the CDR3 is TGCAGTGCCCCCTGGATAGATTCAGGCCCCAATCTGCCCCAGCATTTT.

This clonotype was found many times. This sequence joins TRBV6-2 or TRBV6-3 and TRBJ1-1; D remains unclear. Per germline, CDR1 MNHEY and CDR2 SVGEGT. V gave up 11 bases and J gave up 0 bases, with 13 bases separating them. This CDR3 is built from 13 residues. The CDR3 loop reads CAVAHGLNTEAFF. The CDR3 DNA reads as TGTGCCGTGGCTCATGGGTTGAACACTGAAGCTTTCTTT.

In its sample, this clonotype was seen a few times. The chain recombines TRBV7-6 with TRBJ2-3; the D gene is possibly TRBD1 (5 bases). CDR1 is SGHVS, CDR2 FNYEAQ, per germline. The CDR3 spans 16 residues. V was trimmed by 5 bases and J by 0 bases, leaving 15 bases between them. The CDR3 protein is CASSSDMGLSTDTQYF. DNA of the CDR3: TGTGCCAGCAGCAGTGACATGGGGCTTAGCACAGATACGCAGTATTTT. The full variable domain, in which reference TRBV7-6 and TRBJ2-3 provide the parts outside the CDR3, is GAGVSQSPRYKVTKRGQDVALRCDPISGHVSLYWYRQALGQGPEFLTYFNYEAQQDKSGLPNDRFSAERPEGSISTLTIQRTEQRDSAMYRCASSSDMGLSTDTQYFGPGTRLTVL.

This chain connects TRBV28 to TRBJ1-2; a possible D gene is TRBD1 (5 bases). Per germline, CDR1 MDHEN and CDR2 SYDVKM. V gave up 3 bases and J gave up 0 bases, with 11 bases separating them. This CDR3 region has 15 residues. The CDR3 loop is CASSFRGDANYGYTF. The CDR3 DNA follows: TGTGCCAGCAGTTTTCGAGGGGACGCTAACTATGGCTACACCTTC.

The chain has TRBV6-2 or TRBV6-3 and TRBJ2-1, with D maybe TRBD2 (5 bases). The CDR3 loop spans 16 amino acids. V lost 5 bases to trimming and J lost 0 bases, with 14 bases between them. From germline, CDR1 is MNHEY and CDR2 SVGEGT. Here the CDR3 reads CASSHTGKISYNEQFF. Here the CDR3 DNA reads TGTGCCAGCAGTCATACGGGGAAGATCTCCTACAATGAGCAGTTCTTC.

This clonotype appeared a few times. The rearrangement uses TRBV20-1 and TRBJ2-7, with 7 bases matching TRBD1. Germline trimming cut 3 bases from V and 1 base from J; bases unmatched to any gene: 6. CDR1 DFQATT and CDR2 SNEGSKA come from the germline V gene (reference sequence). CDR3 length equals 14 residues. The CDR3 coding sequence is TGCAGTGCTAGTGCTGGGACAGTATCCTACGAGCAGTACTTC. It specifies CSASAGTVSYEQYF.

The V call is TRBV4-3, the J call TRBJ1-3, with no clear D. Germline values: CDR1 LGHNA, CDR2 YSLEER. Trimming removed 3 bases from V and 1 base from J, with 10 bases in between. CDR3 size: 15 residues. The CDR3 loop reads CASSHQASSGNTIYF. CDR3 nucleotide sequence: TGCGCCAGCAGCCATCAAGCGAGTTCTGGAAACACCATATATTTT.

This clonotype was found many times. The chain couples TRBV9 to TRBJ2-3; D remains ambiguous. Germline CDR1 is SGDLS and CDR2 is YYNGEE. The CDR3 consists of 14 residues. Deletions cut 0 bases from V and 3 bases from J, with 8 bases between. Here the CDR3 DNA reads TGTGCCAGCAGCGTAGGTGGCGTAACAGATACGCAGTATTTT. Protein: CASSVGGVTDTQYF. The variable domain in full, completed from reference TRBV9 and TRBJ2-3, reads DSGVTQTPKHLITATGQRVTLRCSPRSGDLSVYWYQQSLDQGLQFLIQYYNGEERAKGNILERFSAQQFPDLHSELNLSSLELGDSALYFCASSVGGVTDTQYFGPGTRLTVL.

The chain combines TRBV7-2 with TRBJ1-1; no reliable D call. The CDR3 runs to 14 residues. The V end was cut by 3 bases, the J end by 1 base, with 9 bases between. Germline V gene sequence: CDR1 SGHTA, CDR2 FQGNSA. The CDR3 region is CASSFRNSNTEAFF. The CDR3 DNA reads as TGTGCCAGCAGCTTCCGGAACTCGAACACTGAAGCTTTCTTT.